Listed below are T cell receptor beta chains from one sample, sequenced in a study of CD8 T cells in ankylosing spondylitis. Each CDR3 protein is one row after TCRdb ran MiXCR on the 5' RACE reads. The data hold hundreds of thousands of distinct CDR3 sequences, with roughly 20% observed a single time. Sequencing used blood, either unsorted or a sorted T cell fraction (not recorded which). The receptors shown here come from a female donor with ankylosing spondylitis or in good health (not recorded which). Each CDR3 is given with its conserved first and last residue. D genes are given only for firm matches. The size entry is marked missing in some rows and otherwise reads once, few, many or a size class.

abundance: .
v_gene: TRBV5-3
j_gene: TRBJ2-3
d_gene: .
CDR3nt: TGTGCCAGAAGCTTGGGGCGGGCCACAGATACGCAGTATTTT
CDR3aa: CARSLGRATDTQYF

abundance: few
v_gene: TRBV7-8
j_gene: TRBJ1-6
d_gene: .
CDR3nt: TGTGCCAGCAGCCCCCGGGTACTTAATTCACCCCTCCACTTT
CDR3aa: CASSPRVLNSPLHF

abundance: .
v_gene: TRBV19
j_gene: TRBJ2-6
d_gene: .
CDR3nt: TGTGCCAGTAGTATAACAGGGAGCTCTGGGGCCAACGTCCTGACTTTC
CDR3aa: CASSITGSSGANVLTF

abundance: many
v_gene: TRBV7-6
j_gene: TRBJ2-1
d_gene: .
CDR3nt: TGTGCCAGCAGCGCGAACAATGAGCAGTTCTTC
CDR3aa: CASSANNEQFF

abundance: .
v_gene: TRBV10-3
j_gene: TRBJ1-5
d_gene: .
CDR3nt: TGTGCCACCACACGGGGAGGGGCAAATCAGCCCCAGCATTTT
CDR3aa: CATTRGGANQPQHF

abundance: .
v_gene: TRBV7-2
j_gene: TRBJ2-5
d_gene: TRBD2
CDR3nt: TGTGCCAGCAGCTCCATAGCGGGAGGCGGGGCAGAGACCCAGTACTTC
CDR3aa: CASSSIAGGGAETQYF

abundance: few
v_gene: TRBV7-2
j_gene: TRBJ1-5
d_gene: .
CDR3nt: TGTGCCAGCAGCTACGCCACAGGGTGGGATCAGCCCCAGCATTTT
CDR3aa: CASSYATGWDQPQHF

abundance: .
v_gene: TRBV7-2
j_gene: TRBJ2-7
d_gene: .
CDR3nt: TGTGCCAGCAGCTTAGACAACTACGAGCAGTACTTC
CDR3aa: CASSLDNYEQYF

abundance: few
v_gene: TRBV20-1
j_gene: TRBJ1-1
d_gene: .
CDR3nt: TGCAGTGCCCACAGGACCACTGAAGCTTTCTTT
CDR3aa: CSAHRTTEAFF

abundance: few
v_gene: TRBV20-1
j_gene: TRBJ2-1
d_gene: TRBD2
CDR3nt: TGCAGTGCTAGGGCCCTAACTAGCGGCCCCTACAATGAGCAGTTCTTC
CDR3aa: CSARALTSGPYNEQFF

abundance: few
v_gene: TRBV12-3/TRBV12-4
j_gene: TRBJ1-3
d_gene: TRBD1
CDR3nt: TGTGCCAGCAGTTTGGACAGGAGGAGAAACACCATATATTTT
CDR3aa: CASSLDRRRNTIYF

abundance: .
v_gene: TRBV6-2/TRBV6-3
j_gene: TRBJ2-3
d_gene: .
CDR3nt: TGTGCCAGCAGTCACCTCCGGGACAGCACAGATACGCAGTATTTT
CDR3aa: CASSHLRDSTDTQYF

abundance: .
v_gene: TRBV2
j_gene: TRBJ2-5
d_gene: .
CDR3nt: TGTGCCAGCAGTGTTCTTGCGGCCACAGTGGAGACCCAGTACTTC
CDR3aa: CASSVLAATVETQYF

abundance: few
v_gene: TRBV28
j_gene: TRBJ1-5
d_gene: .
CDR3nt: TGTGCCAGCAGCCTAGAGGGGGGGGCGCGGGGCTATAGCAATCAGCCCCAGCATTTT
CDR3aa: CASSLEGGARGYSNQPQHF

abundance: .
v_gene: TRBV1
j_gene: TRBJ2-3
d_gene: .
CDR3nt: TGCACCAGCAGCCGCCCGGGTGCAGATACGCAGTATTTT
CDR3aa: CTSSRPGADTQYF

abundance: few
v_gene: TRBV27
j_gene: TRBJ2-1
d_gene: .
CDR3nt: TGTGCCAGCAGTTTCACAGGAAACAATGAGCAGTTCTTC
CDR3aa: CASSFTGNNEQFF

abundance: .
v_gene: TRBV9
j_gene: TRBJ2-1
d_gene: .
CDR3nt: TGTGCCAGCAGCGTTATGGGACTGGCCTACAATGAGCAGTTCTTC
CDR3aa: CASSVMGLAYNEQFF

abundance: .
v_gene: TRBV19
j_gene: TRBJ2-7
d_gene: TRBD1
CDR3nt: TGTGCCAGTAGTACCGGGACAGGGAACGAGCAGTACTTC
CDR3aa: CASSTGTGNEQYF

abundance: .
v_gene: TRBV10-2
j_gene: TRBJ2-7
d_gene: .
CDR3nt: TGCGCCAGCCGAGGAAGCCAGGACTACGAGCAGTACTTC
CDR3aa: CASRGSQDYEQYF

abundance: .
v_gene: TRBV24-1
j_gene: TRBJ2-1
d_gene: .
CDR3nt: TGTGCCACCAGTGATGGCCAGCTATCCTACAATGAGCAGTTCTTC
CDR3aa: CATSDGQLSYNEQFF

abundance: few
v_gene: TRBV10-3
j_gene: TRBJ2-1
d_gene: .
CDR3nt: TGTGCCATCAGTGAACAGGGAGGGAGCTCTTGGAATGAGCAGTTCTTC
CDR3aa: CAISEQGGSSWNEQFF

abundance: .
v_gene: TRBV6-2/TRBV6-3
j_gene: TRBJ2-1
d_gene: .
CDR3nt: TGTGCCATCTCCACCGGGACGCCATACAATGAGCAGTTCTTC
CDR3aa: CAISTGTPYNEQFF

abundance: .
v_gene: TRBV20-1
j_gene: TRBJ2-5
d_gene: TRBD1
CDR3nt: TGCAGTACAGGGGGACAAGAGACCCAGTACTTC
CDR3aa: CSTGGQETQYF

abundance: once
v_gene: TRBV5-1
j_gene: TRBJ2-3
d_gene: TRBD1
CDR3nt: TGCGCCAGCAGAACCGGGACAGGGGGACGCACAGATACGCAGTATTTT
CDR3aa: CASRTGTGGRTDTQYF